This T cell receptor beta chain was recorded in a study of cytotoxic CD8 clonotypes in ibrutinib-treated CLL. Generated by immunoSEQ multiplex PCR, the TCRdb table keeps only in-frame clones and is missing some. The table records around 19,000 clones, approximately 60% of them present only once. Cryopreserved PBMCs were the source of about 1.9 micrograms of genomic DNA, which went to TCR beta libraries. The V gene lost 1 base and the J gene lost 2 bases, with 10 bases spanning the gap. CDR1 and CDR2 (germline): SGHNT, YENEEA. CDR3 length: 15 amino acids. V is TRBV11-3 and J is TRBJ2-3; the D is unclear. This sequence was found in a human donor with chronic lymphocytic leukemia. Sequenced here: PBMCs, sampled after 12 months of ibrutinib treatment. The chain's CDR3 is CASSLGFGSTDTQYF. DNA of the CDR3: TGTGCCAGCAGCTTAGGTTTCGGATCCACAGATACGCAGTATTTT.